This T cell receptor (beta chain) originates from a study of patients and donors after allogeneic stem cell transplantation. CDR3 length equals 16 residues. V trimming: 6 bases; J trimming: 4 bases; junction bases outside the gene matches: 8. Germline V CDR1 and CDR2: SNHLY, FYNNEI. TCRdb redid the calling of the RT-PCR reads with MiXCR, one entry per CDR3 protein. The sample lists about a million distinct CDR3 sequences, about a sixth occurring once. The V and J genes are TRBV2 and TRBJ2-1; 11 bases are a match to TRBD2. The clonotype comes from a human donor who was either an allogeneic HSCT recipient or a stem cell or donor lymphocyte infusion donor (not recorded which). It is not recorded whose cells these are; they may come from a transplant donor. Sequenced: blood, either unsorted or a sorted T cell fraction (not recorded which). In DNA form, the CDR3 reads TGTGCCAGCAGAACAAAGGGACTAGCGGATTACAATGAGCAGTTCTTC. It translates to CASRTKGLADYNEQFF.